These 6 T cell receptor beta chains were all obtained from the same sample, sequenced in a study of cytomegalovirus exposure and HLA in healthy donors. Researchers ran the PCR with 60 Vbeta and 13 Jbeta primers. Clones were read by immunoSEQ multiplex PCR, and TCRdb kept only the in-frame ones, dropping some. The sample comprises 150,000 to 200,000 clones, 80% to 85% of which are singletons, and 0.95% to 1.4% rests with the top ten. Sequenced: PBMCs. The receptors come from a woman aged 40-49 years in good health and CMV-seronegative.

The chain couples TRBV5-6 to TRBJ1-2; 7 bases align to TRBD1. The V segment lost 4 bases and the J segment 8 bases; nucleotides outside the gene matches: 11. Germline V gene sequence: CDR1 SGHDT, CDR2 YYEEEE. The CDR3 extends over 14 amino acids. CDR3 in amino acids: CASSQTGIPVGYTF. The CDR3 DNA reads TGTGCCAGCAGCCAGACAGGGATCCCGGTGGGCTACACCTTC.

This clone has just a few counts. The chain carries TRBV9 and TRBJ1-2, with D perhaps TRBD1 (6 bases). The CDR3 runs 14 residues. Per germline, CDR1 SGDLS and CDR2 YYNGEE. V lost 0 bases to trimming and J lost 8 bases, with 14 bases between them. CDR3 loop: CASSVAFGQNGYTF. The CDR3 region has the DNA TGTGCCAGCAGCGTAGCCTTTGGACAGAACGGCTACACCTTC.

The chain recombines TRBV5-1 with TRBJ1-4, with D possibly being TRBD1 (6 bases). In germline, CDR1 is SGHRS, CDR2 YFSETQ. V was cut by 3 bases and J by 8 bases, with 14 bases left in between. The CDR3 consists of 14 residues. CDR3 nucleotide sequence: TGCGCCAGCAGCTCACAGGGCGTCGGGGAAAAACTGTTTTTT. Translation gives CASSSQGVGEKLFF.

The rearrangement joins TRBV7-2 to TRBJ2-1; 8 nucleotides agree with TRBD2. The CDR3 loop spans 15 amino acids. The J segment lost 4 bases and the V segment lost 3 bases, leaving 5 bases of the junction unmatched. Germline CDR1 and CDR2: SGHTA and FQGNSA. The CDR3 spells CASSLSGRLYNEQFF. DNA of the CDR3: TGTGCCAGCAGCTTGAGCGGGAGATTGTACAATGAGCAGTTCTTC. Full variable domain (remainder filled in from reference TRBV7-2 and TRBJ2-1): GAGVSQSPSNKVTEKGKDVELRCDPISGHTALYWYRQSLGQGLEFLIYFQGNSAPDKSGLPSDRFSAERTGGSVSTLTIQRTQQEDSAVYLCASSLSGRLYNEQFFGPGTRLTVL.

The chain is built from TRBV6-5 and TRBJ2-7; 7 bases match TRBD2. Germline V gene data show CDR1 as MNHEY and CDR2 as SVGAGI. The V and J ends lost 2 bases and 9 bases, in that order; junction bases with no gene match: 13. The CDR3 has 15 amino acids. In DNA form, the CDR3 reads TGTGCCAGCAGTTACGGGGGGGATGGCCCCTTTTGGCAGTACTTC. Protein product: CASSYGGDGPFWQYF.

This chain joins TRBV7-9 and TRBJ1-2; no clear D gene. Trimming pared 3 bases from V and 8 bases from J, leaving 13 bases between. CDR1 SEHNR and CDR2 FQNEAQ come from the germline V gene (reference sequence). CDR3 length: 13 amino acids. The CDR3 nucleotides are TGTGCCAGCAGCTTCGGGAGCCTCCGGGGCTACACCTTC. Translating it yields CASSFGSLRGYTF.